This TCR beta chain was obtained from a study of blood T cell repertoires in COVID-19. V was clipped by 3 bases and J by 3 bases; unmatched bases: 4. In germline, CDR1 is SEHNR, CDR2 FQNEAQ (reference sequence). CDR3 length equals 14 residues. Libraries were prepared by immunoSEQ multiplex PCR; TCRdb keeps only in-frame clonotypes and omits some of them. The table has around 250,000 clones, approximately 86% seen once. This chain connects TRBV7-9 to TRBJ1-2; 7 bases are a match to TRBD1. Sequencing was done on a sample of peripheral blood. This receptor was obtained from a woman in her seventies with active or convalescent COVID-19. The CDR3 here is CASSLSGGYYGYTF. The CDR3, as DNA: TGTGCCAGCAGCTTGTCAGGGGGGTACTATGGCTACACCTTC.